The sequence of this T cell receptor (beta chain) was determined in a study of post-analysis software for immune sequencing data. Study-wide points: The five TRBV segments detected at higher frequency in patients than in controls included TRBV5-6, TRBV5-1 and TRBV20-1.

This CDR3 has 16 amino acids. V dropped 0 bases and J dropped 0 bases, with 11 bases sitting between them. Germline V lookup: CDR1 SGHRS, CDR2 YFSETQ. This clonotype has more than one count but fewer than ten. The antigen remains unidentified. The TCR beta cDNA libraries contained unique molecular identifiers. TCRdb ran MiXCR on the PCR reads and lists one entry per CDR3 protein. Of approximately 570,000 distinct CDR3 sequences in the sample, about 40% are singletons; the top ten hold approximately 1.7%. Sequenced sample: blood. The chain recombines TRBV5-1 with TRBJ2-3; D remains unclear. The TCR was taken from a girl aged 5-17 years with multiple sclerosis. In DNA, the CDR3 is TGCGCCAGCAGCTTGGGTGGAGACCTCAGCACAGATACGCAGTATTTT. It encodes CASSLGGDLSTDTQYF.